A single sample is the source of the 22 T cell receptor beta chains below, sequenced in a study of shared clonotypes between healthy human individuals (dated by TCRdb to about 2020). The library was made by the immunoSEQ multiplex PCR assay. In its TCRdb copy, this immuneACCESS table keeps in-frame sequences only and misses some clones. Where compared with another copy, unresolved V genes explain less than half of these, and the others have no known cause. Counted in this sample were roughly 410,000 clones; 96% of them appeared once. The ten largest clones represent about 0.32% of the sample. Sequencing was performed on memory CD8+ T cells sorted from blood. The label giving this sample's cell subset or site can be read as: CD45RO+ cells pooled with CCR7-negative TemRA cells. The receptors originated from a young man in good health.

The count of this clone is one. CDR3 amino acids: CASSYGDSYEQYF. CDR3 coding DNA: TGTGCCAGCAGTTATGGCGATTCCTACGAGCAGTACTTC. This chain joins TRBV28 and TRBJ2-7, with D unclear. Germline V gives CDR1 MDHEN, CDR2 SYDVKM. CDR3 size: 13 residues. Trimming removed 4 bases at V and 1 base at J, with 8 bases between.

This chain links TRBV5-4 with TRBJ2-6, with D perhaps TRBD2 (6 bases). The germline gives CDR1 SGHNT, CDR2 YYREEE (reference sequence). V was pared by 0 bases and J by 9 bases, with 13 bases between. The CDR3 has 15 amino acids. This chain's CDR3 is CASSLVRESGNVLTF. CDR3 DNA: TGTGCCAGCAGCTTGGTTCGGGAGTCAGGCAACGTCCTGACTTTC.

With respect to this clone: This specimen includes other DNA sequences encoding the same CDR3. The J gene is TRBJ2-7, the V gene TRBV6-5; no firm D call. CDR3 size: 15 residues. Germline loops: CDR1 MNHEY, CDR2 SVGAGI. Trimming removed 0 bases at V and 1 base at J, with 10 bases between. The CDR3 region has the DNA TGTGCCAGCAGTTACTCGGCAGGACGGTCCTACGAGCAGTACTTC. Amino acid sequence: CASSYSAGRSYEQYF.

J is TRBJ1-2 and V is TRBV4-2, with TRBD1 as a possible D gene (6 bases). Trimming left V 1 base short and J 6 bases short, with 12 bases between. Germline CDR1 reads LGHNA; CDR2 reads YNFKEQ. This CDR3 is 14 amino acids long. The CDR3 loop is CASSQGKAGDGYTF. CDR3 nucleotide sequence: TGTGCCAGCAGCCAAGGGAAGGCAGGGGATGGCTACACCTTC.

The V gene is TRBV19, the J gene TRBJ1-4, with D possibly TRBD1 on 6 matching bases. CDR3 length: 17 residues. The V and J ends lost 4 bases and 0 bases respectively, with 15 bases between them. Germline lookup yields CDR1 LNHDA and CDR2 SQIVND (reference sequence). The CDR3 loop reads CASSTGSTGATNEKLFF. For the CDR3, the DNA is TGTGCCAGTAGTACAGGGTCGACAGGTGCAACTAATGAAAAACTGTTTTTT.

The chain couples TRBV11-2 to TRBJ1-5; perhaps TRBD1 as D (6 bases). Germline values: CDR1 SGHAT, CDR2 FQNNGV. Deletions cut 4 bases from V and 7 bases from J, with 14 bases between. The CDR3 is 14 residues long. The CDR3 DNA follows: TGTGCCAGCAGCTCCGACAGGCACAGCCAGCCCCAGCATTTT. As protein: CASSSDRHSQPQHF.

CDR3 residues: CASSYSGTDNQPQHF. As DNA, the CDR3 is TGTGCCAGCAGTTACTCAGGGACAGACAATCAGCCCCAGCATTTT. The chain uses TRBV6-6 and TRBJ1-5; 7 nucleotides align to TRBD1. Germline CDR1 is MNHNY and CDR2 is SVGAGI (reference sequence). After removal of 0 bases from V and 3 bases from J, the junction contained 2 bases not matched to a gene. The CDR3 sequence is 15 residues long.

This clone has only one observation. The chain uses TRBV28 and TRBJ2-7; TRBD1 is a possible D gene (5 bases). V was pared by 1 base and J by 4 bases, with 14 bases between. The CDR3 runs 15 residues. In germline, CDR1 is MDHEN, CDR2 SYDVKM. CDR3: CASSLFGHRAYEQYF. DNA for the CDR3: TGTGCCAGCAGTTTATTCGGACATAGGGCATACGAGCAGTACTTC.

This sequence joins TRBV27 and TRBJ2-7; TRBD1 or TRBD2 may be the D gene (5 bases each). V gave up 5 bases and J gave up 3 bases, with 8 bases separating them. This CDR3 comprises 12 residues. Germline V gene data show CDR1 as MNHEY and CDR2 as SMNVEV (reference sequence). The CDR3 DNA follows: TGTGCCAGCAGTATGAGGGGCTACGAGCAGTACTTC. Translated, it gives CASSMRGYEQYF.

With respect to this clone: This specimen includes other DNA sequences encoding the same CDR3. CDR3 region: CASSPSGSYEQYF. CDR3 DNA: TGTGCCAGCTCACCTAGCGGGAGTTACGAGCAGTACTTC. The gene calls are TRBV18 and TRBJ2-7; 9 nucleotides align to TRBD2. Germline V gene sequence: CDR1 KGHSH, CDR2 LQKENI. V gave up 3 bases and J gave up 4 bases; unmatched junction bases: 1. This CDR3 has 13 amino acids. The full variable domain, completed using reference TRBV18 and TRBJ2-7, is NAGVMQNPRHLVRRRGQEARLRCSPMKGHSHVYWYRQLPEEGLKFMVYLQKENIIDESGMPKERFSAEFPKEGPSILRIQQVVRGDSAAYFCASSPSGSYEQYFGPGTRLTVT.

CDR3 DNA sequence: TGTGCCAGCACCGGGGACAGGCGCAATCAGCCCCAGCATTTT. This codes for CASTGDRRNQPQHF. This chain joins TRBV2 and TRBJ1-5, with TRBD1 matching over 8 bases. The CDR3 runs 14 residues. Per germline, CDR1 SNHLY and CDR2 FYNNEI. With 7 bases clipped from V and 2 bases from J, the junction kept 4 bases outside the gene matches.

The CDR3 region has the DNA TGTGCCAGCTCACCAAAGCAGGGATCCTACGAGCAGTACTTC. Translation: CASSPKQGSYEQYF. J is TRBJ2-7 and V is TRBV18; tentative D call: TRBD1 (5 bases). V lost 2 bases, J lost 1 base, and 9 bases lay in between. The CDR3 is 14 residues long. Per germline, CDR1 KGHSH and CDR2 LQKENI. The variable domain in full, completed from reference TRBV18 and TRBJ2-7, reads NAGVMQNPRHLVRRRGQEARLRCSPMKGHSHVYWYRQLPEEGLKFMVYLQKENIIDESGMPKERFSAEFPKEGPSILRIQQVVRGDSAAYFCASSPKQGSYEQYFGPGTRLTVT.

This chain links TRBV15 with TRBJ2-5, with TRBD2 matching over 7 bases. The V and J ends lost 0 bases and 4 bases, in that order; junction bases with no gene match: 5. The germline CDR1 and CDR2 sequences are LNHNV and YYDKDF (reference sequence). This CDR3 has 15 amino acids. The CDR3 bases are TGTGCCACCAGCAGAGATATTGGACTAGTAGAGACCCAGTACTTC. Protein: CATSRDIGLVETQYF.

The V call is TRBV5-4, the J call TRBJ2-7, with 13 bases lining up with TRBD2. The CDR3 spans 16 residues. Germline lookup yields CDR1 SGHNT and CDR2 YYREEE (reference sequence). V shed 0 bases, J shed 3 bases, and the junction held 3 bases outside the gene matches. The CDR3 bases are TGTGCCAGCAGCTTGGCCGGGACTAGCGGGAACTACGAGCAGTACTTC. As protein: CASSLAGTSGNYEQYF.

The chain is built from TRBV18 and TRBJ1-5; D perhaps matches TRBD1 (5 bases). Germline CDR1 is KGHSH and CDR2 is LQKENI. V lost 8 bases and J 10 bases, leaving 18 bases between the germline ends. The CDR3 extends over 13 amino acids. The CDR3 nucleotides are TGTGCCAGCCACGGGGTTGGAGGACATCCCCAGCATTTT. It is translated as CASHGVGGHPQHF.

J is TRBJ1-1 and V is TRBV5-1; 7 bases are a match to TRBD1. The J segment lost 7 bases and the V segment lost 0 bases, leaving 6 bases of the junction unmatched. The germline V gene encodes CDR1 SGHRS and CDR2 YFSETQ. The CDR3 is 14 residues long. CDR3 nucleotide sequence: TGCGCCAGCAGCTTGGAGGGGGCGCAGAGTGAAGCTTTCTTT. It translates to CASSLEGAQSEAFF. The variable domain in full, completed from reference TRBV5-1 and TRBJ1-1, reads KAGVTQTPRYLIKTRGQQVTLSCSPISGHRSVSWYQQTPGQGLQFLFEYFSETQRNKGNFPGRFSGRQFSNSRSEMNVSTLELGDSALYLCASSLEGAQSEAFFGQGTRLTVV.

The rearrangement links TRBV7-9 to TRBJ2-5, with a possible D match to TRBD2 (6 bases). Per the germline V gene, CDR1 is SEHNR and CDR2 is FQNEAQ (reference sequence). CDR3 size: 13 residues. Trimming removed 6 bases at V and 5 bases at J, with 13 bases between. This CDR3 is CASREGGRETQYF. The CDR3 DNA follows: TGTGCCAGCAGGGAGGGCGGACGGGAGACCCAGTACTTC.

This clone occurred once. The DNA for the CDR3 is TGTGCCTTCCGGGACCTACAACACTACAATGAGCAGTTCTTC. Residues: CAFRDLQHYNEQFF. The rearrangement joins TRBV30 to TRBJ2-1, with D tentatively TRBD1 or TRBD2 (5 bases each). The CDR3 contains 14 residues. CDR1 and CDR2 from the germline V gene are GTSNPN and SVGIG (reference sequence). Trimming shortened V by 7 bases and J by 3 bases, and 16 bases separated the two germline ends.

This chain connects TRBV9 to TRBJ2-3; D call uncertain. The CDR3 is made up of 15 amino acids. Trimming removed 3 bases at V and 3 bases at J, with 14 bases between. Germline V gene data show CDR1 as SGDLS and CDR2 as YYNGEE. CDR3 sequence: CASSADNPGTDTQYF. DNA of the CDR3: TGTGCCAGCAGCGCCGATAACCCGGGTACAGATACGCAGTATTTT. The whole variable domain, filled in from reference TRBV9 and TRBJ2-3, reads DSGVTQTPKHLITATGQRVTLRCSPRSGDLSVYWYQQSLDQGLQFLIQYYNGEERAKGNILERFSAQQFPDLHSELNLSSLELGDSALYFCASSADNPGTDTQYFGPGTRLTVL.

The chain couples TRBV18 to TRBJ2-1; TRBD2 agrees at 14 bases. V lost 2 bases and J lost 5; bases outside the gene matches: 5. The CDR3 sequence is 17 residues long. CDR1 is KGHSH and CDR2 is LQKENI in the germline V gene. CDR3 in amino acids: CASSPTRGLAGDNEQFF. CDR3 nucleotide sequence: TGTGCCAGCTCACCAACCCGGGGACTAGCGGGGGACAATGAGCAGTTCTTC.

Points on this clone: The same CDR3 can be traced to other DNA sequences in this sample. The chain is built from TRBV11-2 and TRBJ2-1, with D perhaps TRBD2 (5 bases). V was pared by 1 base and J by 1 base, with 5 bases between. The CDR3 length is 14 residues. Germline lookup yields CDR1 SGHAT and CDR2 FQNNGV. The CDR3: CASSLAGSYNEQFF. CDR3 coding DNA: TGTGCCAGCAGCTTAGCGGGATCCTACAATGAGCAGTTCTTC.

The chain employs TRBV10-3 and TRBJ2-7; 12 bases are shared with TRBD2. The germline gives CDR1 ENHRY, CDR2 SYGVKD. Trimming took 4 bases from V and 3 from J; bases not matched to a gene: 7. The CDR3 covers 16 residues. The CDR3 bases are TGTGCCATCAGTGCCCCTGGACTAGCGGGACTCTACGAGCAGTACTTC. Translating it yields CAISAPGLAGLYEQYF.